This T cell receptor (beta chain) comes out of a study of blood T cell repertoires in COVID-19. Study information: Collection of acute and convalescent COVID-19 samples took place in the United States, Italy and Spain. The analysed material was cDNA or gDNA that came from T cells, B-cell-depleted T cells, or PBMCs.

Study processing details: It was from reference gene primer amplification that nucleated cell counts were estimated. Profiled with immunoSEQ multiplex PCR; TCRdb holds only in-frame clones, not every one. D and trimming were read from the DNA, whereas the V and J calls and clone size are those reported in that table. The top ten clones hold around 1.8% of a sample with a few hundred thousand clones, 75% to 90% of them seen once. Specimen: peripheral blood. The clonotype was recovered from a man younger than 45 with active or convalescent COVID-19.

The CDR3 spells CASSRPRVDTQYF. Written as DNA, the CDR3 is TGTGCCAGCAGTCGTCCGCGGGTTGATACGCAGTATTTT. J is TRBJ2-3 and V is TRBV12-3 or TRBV12-4, with D perhaps matching TRBD2 (5 bases). The CDR3 consists of 13 residues. V shed 5 bases and J shed 6 bases, with 12 bases lying between them.